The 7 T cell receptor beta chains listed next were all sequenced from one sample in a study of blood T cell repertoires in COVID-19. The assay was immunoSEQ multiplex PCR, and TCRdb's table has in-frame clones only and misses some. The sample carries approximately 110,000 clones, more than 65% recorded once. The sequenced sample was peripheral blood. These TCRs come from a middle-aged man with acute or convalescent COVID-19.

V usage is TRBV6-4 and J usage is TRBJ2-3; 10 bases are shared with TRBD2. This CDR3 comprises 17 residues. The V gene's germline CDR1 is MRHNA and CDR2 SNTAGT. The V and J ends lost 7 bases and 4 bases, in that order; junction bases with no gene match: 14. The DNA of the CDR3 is TGTGCCAGCACCAAAATGGAGCGGGGGGGCCCCGCAGATACGCAGTATTTT. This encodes CASTKMERGGPADTQYF.

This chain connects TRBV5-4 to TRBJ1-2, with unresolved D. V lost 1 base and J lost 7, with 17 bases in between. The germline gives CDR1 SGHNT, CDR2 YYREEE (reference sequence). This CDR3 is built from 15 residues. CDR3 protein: CASSLIGSGMSGYTF. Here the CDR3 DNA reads TGTGCCAGCAGCTTGATTGGATCGGGGATGAGTGGCTACACCTTC.

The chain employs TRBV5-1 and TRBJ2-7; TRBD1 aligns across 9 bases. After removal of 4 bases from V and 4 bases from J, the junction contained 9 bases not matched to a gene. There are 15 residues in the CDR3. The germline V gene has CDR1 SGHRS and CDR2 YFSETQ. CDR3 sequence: CASSPNVGQGYEQYF. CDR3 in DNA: TGCGCCAGCAGCCCCAACGTCGGACAGGGGTACGAGCAGTACTTC.

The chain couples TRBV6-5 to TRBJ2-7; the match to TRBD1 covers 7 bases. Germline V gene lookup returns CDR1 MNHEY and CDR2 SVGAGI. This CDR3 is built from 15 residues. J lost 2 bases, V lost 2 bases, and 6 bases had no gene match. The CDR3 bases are TGTGCCAGCAGTTACGGGACAGTCAGTCCCTACGAGCAGTACTTC. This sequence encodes CASSYGTVSPYEQYF.

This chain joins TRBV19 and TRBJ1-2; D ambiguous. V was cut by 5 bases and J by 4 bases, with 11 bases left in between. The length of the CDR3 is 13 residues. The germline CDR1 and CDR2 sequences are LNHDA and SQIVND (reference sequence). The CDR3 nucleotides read TGTGCCAGTAGTCTTGGACTTAGCTATGGCTACACCTTC. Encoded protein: CASSLGLSYGYTF.

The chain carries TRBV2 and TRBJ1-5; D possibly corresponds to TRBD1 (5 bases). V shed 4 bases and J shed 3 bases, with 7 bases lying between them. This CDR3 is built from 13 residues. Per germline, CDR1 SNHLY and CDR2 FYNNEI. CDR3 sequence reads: CASSADNNQPQHF. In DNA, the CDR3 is TGTGCCAGCAGTGCGGACAACAATCAGCCCCAGCATTTT.

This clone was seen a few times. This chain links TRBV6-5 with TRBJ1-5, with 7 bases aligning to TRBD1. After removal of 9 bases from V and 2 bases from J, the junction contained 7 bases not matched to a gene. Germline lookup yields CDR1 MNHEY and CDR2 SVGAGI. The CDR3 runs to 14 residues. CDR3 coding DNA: TGTGCCAGTCCAGGGGGAAATGGCAATCAGCCCCAGCATTTT. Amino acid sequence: CASPGGNGNQPQHF.